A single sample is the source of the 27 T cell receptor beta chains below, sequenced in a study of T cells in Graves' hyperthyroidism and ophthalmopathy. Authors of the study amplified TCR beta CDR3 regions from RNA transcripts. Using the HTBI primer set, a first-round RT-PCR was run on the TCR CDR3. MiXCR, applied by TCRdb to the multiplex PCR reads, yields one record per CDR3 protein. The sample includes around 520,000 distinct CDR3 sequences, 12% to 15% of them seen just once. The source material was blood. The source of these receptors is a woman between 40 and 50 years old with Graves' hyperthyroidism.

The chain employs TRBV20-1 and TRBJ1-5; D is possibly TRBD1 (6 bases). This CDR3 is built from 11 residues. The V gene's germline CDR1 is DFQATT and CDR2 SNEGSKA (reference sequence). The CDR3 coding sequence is TGCAGCGCAAGGGGGGACCAGCCCCAGCATTTT. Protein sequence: CSARGDQPQHF.

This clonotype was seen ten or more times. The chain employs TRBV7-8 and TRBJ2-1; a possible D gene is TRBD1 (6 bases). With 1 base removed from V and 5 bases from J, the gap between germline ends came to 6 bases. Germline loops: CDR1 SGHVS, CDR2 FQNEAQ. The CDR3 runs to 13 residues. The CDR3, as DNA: TGTGCCAGCAGCTTAGGGACAGACAATGAGCAGTTCTTC. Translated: CASSLGTDNEQFF.

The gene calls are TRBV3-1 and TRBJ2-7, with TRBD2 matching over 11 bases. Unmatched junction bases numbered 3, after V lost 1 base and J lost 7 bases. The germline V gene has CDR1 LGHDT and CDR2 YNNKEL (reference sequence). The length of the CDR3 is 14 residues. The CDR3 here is CASSQVTSGEEQYF. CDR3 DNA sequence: TGTGCCAGCAGCCAAGTGACTAGCGGGGAGGAGCAGTACTTC.

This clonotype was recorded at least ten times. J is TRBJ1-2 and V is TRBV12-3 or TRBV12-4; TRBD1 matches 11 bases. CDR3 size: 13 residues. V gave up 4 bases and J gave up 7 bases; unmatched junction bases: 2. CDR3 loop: CASSWTGGSGYTF. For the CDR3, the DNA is TGTGCCAGCAGTTGGACAGGGGGCAGTGGCTACACCTTC.

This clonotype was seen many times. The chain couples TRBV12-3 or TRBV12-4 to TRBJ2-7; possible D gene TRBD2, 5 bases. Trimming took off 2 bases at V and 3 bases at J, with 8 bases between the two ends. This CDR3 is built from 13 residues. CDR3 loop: CASSLSGDYEQYF. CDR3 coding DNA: TGTGCCAGCAGTTTAAGCGGAGACTACGAGCAGTACTTC.

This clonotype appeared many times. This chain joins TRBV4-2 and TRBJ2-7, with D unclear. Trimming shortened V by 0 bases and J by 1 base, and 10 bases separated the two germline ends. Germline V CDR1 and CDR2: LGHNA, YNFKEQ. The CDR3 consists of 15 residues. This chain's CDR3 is CASSQDPGPSYEQYF. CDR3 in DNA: TGTGCCAGCAGCCAAGATCCAGGACCTTCCTACGAGCAGTACTTC.

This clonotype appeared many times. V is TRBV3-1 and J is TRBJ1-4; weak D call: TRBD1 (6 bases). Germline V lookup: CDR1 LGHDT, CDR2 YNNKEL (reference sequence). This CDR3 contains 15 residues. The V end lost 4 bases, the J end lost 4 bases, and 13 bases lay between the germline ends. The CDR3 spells CASSPSGTNNEKLFF. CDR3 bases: TGTGCCAGCAGCCCCTCCGGGACAAATAATGAAAAACTGTTTTTT.

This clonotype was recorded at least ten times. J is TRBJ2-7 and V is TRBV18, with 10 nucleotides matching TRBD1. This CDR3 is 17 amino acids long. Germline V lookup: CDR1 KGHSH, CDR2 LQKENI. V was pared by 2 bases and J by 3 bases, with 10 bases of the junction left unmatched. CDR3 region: CASSPIPGTGDFYEQYF. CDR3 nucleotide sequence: TGTGCCAGCTCACCAATCCCCGGGACAGGGGATTTCTACGAGCAGTACTTC. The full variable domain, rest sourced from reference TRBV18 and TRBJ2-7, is NAGVMQNPRHLVRRRGQEARLRCSPMKGHSHVYWYRQLPEEGLKFMVYLQKENIIDESGMPKERFSAEFPKEGPSILRIQQVVRGDSAAYFCASSPIPGTGDFYEQYFGPGTRLTVT.

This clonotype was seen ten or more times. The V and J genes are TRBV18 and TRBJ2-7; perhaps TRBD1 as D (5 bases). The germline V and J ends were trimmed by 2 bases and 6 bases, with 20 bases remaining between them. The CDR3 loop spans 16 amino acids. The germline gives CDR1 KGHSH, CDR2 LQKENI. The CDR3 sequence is CASSPFRSQDNSEQYF. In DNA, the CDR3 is TGTGCCAGCTCACCATTTCGATCACAGGATAACTCCGAGCAGTACTTC.

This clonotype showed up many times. The CDR3 coding sequence is TGTGCCAGCAGCTTAGGTCTGGGGGCGTCCGAGCAGTACTTC. As protein: CASSLGLGASEQYF. The genes are TRBV7-2 and TRBJ2-7; D perhaps matches TRBD1 (6 bases). The germline V and J ends were trimmed by 1 base and 6 bases, with 13 bases remaining between them. The CDR3 sequence is 14 residues long. Germline V gene sequence: CDR1 SGHTA, CDR2 FQGNSA.

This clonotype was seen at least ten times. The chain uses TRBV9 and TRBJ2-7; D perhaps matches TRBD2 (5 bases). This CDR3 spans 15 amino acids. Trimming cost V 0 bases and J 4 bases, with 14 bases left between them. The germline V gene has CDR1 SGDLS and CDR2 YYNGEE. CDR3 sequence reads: CASSVGPDSKYEQYF. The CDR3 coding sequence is TGTGCCAGCAGCGTAGGACCGGACTCGAAATACGAGCAGTACTTC.

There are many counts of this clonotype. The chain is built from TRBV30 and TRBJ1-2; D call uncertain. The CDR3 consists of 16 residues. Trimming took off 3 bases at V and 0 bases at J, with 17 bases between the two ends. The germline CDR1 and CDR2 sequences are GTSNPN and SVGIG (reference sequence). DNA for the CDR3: TGTGCCTGGAGCGAGACCGGGTCTGCGTCTAACTATGGCTACACCTTC. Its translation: CAWSETGSASNYGYTF.

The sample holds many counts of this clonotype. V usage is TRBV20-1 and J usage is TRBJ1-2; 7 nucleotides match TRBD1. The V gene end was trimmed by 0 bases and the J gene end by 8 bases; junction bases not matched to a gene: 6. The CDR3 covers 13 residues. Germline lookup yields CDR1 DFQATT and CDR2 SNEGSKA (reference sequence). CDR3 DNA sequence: TGCAGTGCTAGAGATCAAGACAGGGAAGGCTACACCTTC. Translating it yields CSARDQDREGYTF.

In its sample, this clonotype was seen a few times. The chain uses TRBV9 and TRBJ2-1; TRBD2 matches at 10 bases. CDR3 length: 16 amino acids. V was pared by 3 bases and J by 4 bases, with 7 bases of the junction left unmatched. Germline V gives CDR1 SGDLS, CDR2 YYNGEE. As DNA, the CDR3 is TGTGCCAGCAGCGCTATACTAGCGGGAAAGTACAATGAGCAGTTCTTC. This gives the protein CASSAILAGKYNEQFF.

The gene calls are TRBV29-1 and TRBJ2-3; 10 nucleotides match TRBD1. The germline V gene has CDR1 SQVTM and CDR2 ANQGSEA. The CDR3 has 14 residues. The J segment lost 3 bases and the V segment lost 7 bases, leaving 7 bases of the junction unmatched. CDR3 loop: CSGDPGQGTDTQYF. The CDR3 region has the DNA TGCAGCGGGGACCCGGGACAGGGGACAGATACGCAGTATTTT.

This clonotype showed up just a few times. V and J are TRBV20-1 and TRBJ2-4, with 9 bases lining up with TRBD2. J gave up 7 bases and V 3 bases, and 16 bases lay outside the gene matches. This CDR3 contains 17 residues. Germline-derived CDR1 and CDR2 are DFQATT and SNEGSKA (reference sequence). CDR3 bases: TGCAGTGCTAGTCCCCCGACCCATAGCGGGAGCCCCAACATTCAGTACTTC. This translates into CSASPPTHSGSPNIQYF.

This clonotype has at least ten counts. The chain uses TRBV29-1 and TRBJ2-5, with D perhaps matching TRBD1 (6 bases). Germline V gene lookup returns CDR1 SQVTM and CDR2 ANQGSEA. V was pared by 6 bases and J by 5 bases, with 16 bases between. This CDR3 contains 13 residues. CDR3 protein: CSVPQGSRETQYF. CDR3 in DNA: TGCAGCGTACCACAGGGATCTCGGGAGACCCAGTACTTC.

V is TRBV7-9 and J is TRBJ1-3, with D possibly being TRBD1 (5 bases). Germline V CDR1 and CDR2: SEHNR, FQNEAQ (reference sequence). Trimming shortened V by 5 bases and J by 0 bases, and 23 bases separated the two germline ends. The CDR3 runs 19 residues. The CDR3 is CASSPPVAGRNISGNTIYF. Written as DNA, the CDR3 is TGTGCCAGCAGCCCCCCTGTAGCGGGACGGAATATCTCTGGAAACACCATATATTTT.

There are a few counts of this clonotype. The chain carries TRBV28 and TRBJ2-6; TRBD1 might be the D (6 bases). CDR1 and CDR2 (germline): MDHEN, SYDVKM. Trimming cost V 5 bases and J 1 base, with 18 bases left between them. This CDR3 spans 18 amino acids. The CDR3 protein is CASSPQQGSLSGANVLTF. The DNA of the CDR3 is TGTGCCAGCAGTCCTCAACAGGGCTCTTTGTCTGGGGCCAACGTCCTGACTTTC.

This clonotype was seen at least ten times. CDR3 protein: CSVEWGQGGYNEQFF. The CDR3 DNA is TGCAGCGTTGAATGGGGACAGGGAGGATACAATGAGCAGTTCTTC. The chain employs TRBV29-1 and TRBJ2-1, with 9 bases aligning to TRBD1. Germline V gene lookup returns CDR1 SQVTM and CDR2 ANQGSEA. The length of the CDR3 is 15 residues. J was trimmed by 4 bases and V by 2 bases; bases with no gene match: 6.

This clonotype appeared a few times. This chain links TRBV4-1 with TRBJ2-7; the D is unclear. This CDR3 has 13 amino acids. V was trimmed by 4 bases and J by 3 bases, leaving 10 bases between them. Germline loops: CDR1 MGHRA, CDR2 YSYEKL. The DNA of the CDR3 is TGCGCCAGCAGCCCCCTCCCCGACTACGAGCAGTACTTC. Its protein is CASSPLPDYEQYF.

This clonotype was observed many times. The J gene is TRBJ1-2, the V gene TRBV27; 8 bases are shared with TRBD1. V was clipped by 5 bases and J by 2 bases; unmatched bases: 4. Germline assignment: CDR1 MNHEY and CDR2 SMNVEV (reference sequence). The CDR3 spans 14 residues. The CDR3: CASSGQGGNYGYTF. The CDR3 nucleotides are TGTGCCAGCAGTGGACAGGGAGGCAACTATGGCTACACCTTC.

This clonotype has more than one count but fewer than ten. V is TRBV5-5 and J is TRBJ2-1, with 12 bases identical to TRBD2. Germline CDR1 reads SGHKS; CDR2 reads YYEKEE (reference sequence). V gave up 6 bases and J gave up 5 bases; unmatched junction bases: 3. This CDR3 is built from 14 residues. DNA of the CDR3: TGTGCCAGCACCCGACTAGCGGGAGACAATGAGCAGTTCTTC. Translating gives CASTRLAGDNEQFF.

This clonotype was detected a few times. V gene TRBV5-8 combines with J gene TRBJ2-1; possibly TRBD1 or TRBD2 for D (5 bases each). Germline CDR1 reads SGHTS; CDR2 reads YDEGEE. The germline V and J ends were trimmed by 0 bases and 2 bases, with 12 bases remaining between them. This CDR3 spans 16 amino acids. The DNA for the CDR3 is TGTGCCAGCAGCTTGGACCCGTGGGGGACCTACAATGAGCAGTTCTTC. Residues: CASSLDPWGTYNEQFF.

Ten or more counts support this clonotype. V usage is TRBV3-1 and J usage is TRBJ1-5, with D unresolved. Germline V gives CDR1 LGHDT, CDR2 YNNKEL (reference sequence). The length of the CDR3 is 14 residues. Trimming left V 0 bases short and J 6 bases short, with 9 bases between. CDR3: CASSQERTGQPQHF. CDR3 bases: TGTGCCAGCAGCCAAGAACGGACGGGTCAGCCCCAGCATTTT.

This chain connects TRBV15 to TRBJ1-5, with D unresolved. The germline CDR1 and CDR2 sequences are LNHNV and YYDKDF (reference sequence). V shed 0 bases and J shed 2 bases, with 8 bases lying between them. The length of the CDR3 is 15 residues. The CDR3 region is CATSRDGRGNQPQHF. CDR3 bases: TGTGCCACCAGCAGAGATGGCCGGGGCAATCAGCCCCAGCATTTT.

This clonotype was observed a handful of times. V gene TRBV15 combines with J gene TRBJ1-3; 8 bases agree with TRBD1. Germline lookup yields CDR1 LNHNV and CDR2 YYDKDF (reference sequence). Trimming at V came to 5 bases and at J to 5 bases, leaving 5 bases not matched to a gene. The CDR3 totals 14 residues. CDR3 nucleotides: TGTGCCACCAGCGAGGGACAGGCCCGAAACACCATATATTTT. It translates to CATSEGQARNTIYF.